What follows are 2 T cell receptor beta chains derived from one specimen sequenced in a study of monozygotic twins with inflammatory bowel disease (dated by TCRdb to between 2018 and 2020). Library creation used 5' RACE. Instrument on record: Illumina HiSeq 2500. The reads were reprocessed in TCRdb, with one entry per CDR3 protein sequence and no accompanying DNA. For this sample, the table gives nearly 450,000 distinct CDR3 sequences. The biggest ten clones account for 2% to 2.5% of the sample. The sample comprised blood. The receptor source for this set is a human donor with ulcerative colitis or Crohn's disease, or a healthy co-twin of an affected twin (not recorded which).

The V gene is TRBV2, the J gene TRBJ1-2; the D call of TRBD1 rests on TCRdb alone, since no DNA is present to check it. The CDR3 runs 14 residues. Germline-derived CDR1 and CDR2 are SNHLY and FYNNEI. The CDR3 reads CASSVEGQNYGYTF.

The rearrangement links TRBV29-1 to TRBJ2-3; absent DNA, TCRdb's TRBD1 call cannot be checked. There are 12 residues in the CDR3. Per germline, CDR1 SQVTM and CDR2 ANQGSEA. The CDR3 spells CSVPGAMDTQYF.